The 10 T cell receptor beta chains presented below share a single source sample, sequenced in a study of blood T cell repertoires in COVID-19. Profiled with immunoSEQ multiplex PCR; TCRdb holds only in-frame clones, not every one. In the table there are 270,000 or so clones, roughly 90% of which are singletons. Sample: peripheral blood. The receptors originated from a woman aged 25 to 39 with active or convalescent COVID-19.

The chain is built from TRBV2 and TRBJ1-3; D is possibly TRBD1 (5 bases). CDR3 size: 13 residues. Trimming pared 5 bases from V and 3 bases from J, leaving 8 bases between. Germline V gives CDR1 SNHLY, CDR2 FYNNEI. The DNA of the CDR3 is TGTGCCAGCAGTCAGGACAATGGAAACACCATATATTTT. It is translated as CASSQDNGNTIYF.

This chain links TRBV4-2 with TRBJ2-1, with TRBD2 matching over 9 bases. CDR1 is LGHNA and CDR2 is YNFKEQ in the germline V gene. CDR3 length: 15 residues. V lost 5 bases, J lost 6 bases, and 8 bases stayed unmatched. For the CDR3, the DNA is TGTGCCAGCAGCGCGATTAGCGGGGGCATCAATGAGCAGTTCTTC. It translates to CASSAISGGINEQFF.

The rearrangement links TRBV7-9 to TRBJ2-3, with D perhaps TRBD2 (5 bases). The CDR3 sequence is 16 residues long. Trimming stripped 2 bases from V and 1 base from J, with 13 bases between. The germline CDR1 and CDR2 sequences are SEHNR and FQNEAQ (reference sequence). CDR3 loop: CASSLSLSAGTDTQYF. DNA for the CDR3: TGTGCCAGCAGCTTATCCCTCTCAGCGGGCACAGATACGCAGTATTTT.

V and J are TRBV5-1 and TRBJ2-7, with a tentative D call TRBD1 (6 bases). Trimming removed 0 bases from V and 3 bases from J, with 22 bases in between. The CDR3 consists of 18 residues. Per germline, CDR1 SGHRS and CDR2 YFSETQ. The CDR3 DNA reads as TGCGCCAGCAGCTTGGAGGCTGTGGGACATACCTCCCTCTACGAGCAGTACTTC. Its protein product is CASSLEAVGHTSLYEQYF.

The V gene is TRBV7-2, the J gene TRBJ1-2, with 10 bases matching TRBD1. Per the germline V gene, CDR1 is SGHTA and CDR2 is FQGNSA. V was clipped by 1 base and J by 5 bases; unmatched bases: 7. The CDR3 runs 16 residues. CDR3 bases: TGTGCCAGCAGCTTAGAATCGGGGACAGGGGTTTATGGCTACACCTTC. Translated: CASSLESGTGVYGYTF.

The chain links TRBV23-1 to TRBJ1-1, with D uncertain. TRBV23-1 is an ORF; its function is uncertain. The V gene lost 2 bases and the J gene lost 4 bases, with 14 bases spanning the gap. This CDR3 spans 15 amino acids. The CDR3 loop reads CASSQSEADFTEAFF. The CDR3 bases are TGCGCCAGCAGTCAAAGCGAAGCCGATTTCACTGAAGCTTTCTTT.

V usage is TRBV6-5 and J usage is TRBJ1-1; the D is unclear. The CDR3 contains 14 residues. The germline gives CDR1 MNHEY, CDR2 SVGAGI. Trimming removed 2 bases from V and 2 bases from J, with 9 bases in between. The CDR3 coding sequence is TGTGCCAGCAGTTACCGGGCGGGAAACACTGAAGCTTTCTTT. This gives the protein CASSYRAGNTEAFF.

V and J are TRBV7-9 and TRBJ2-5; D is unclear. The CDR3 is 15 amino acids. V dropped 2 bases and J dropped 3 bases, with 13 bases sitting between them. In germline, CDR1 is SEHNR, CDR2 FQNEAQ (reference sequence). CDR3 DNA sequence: TGTGCCAGCAGCTTAATCTTGGAGACCAAAGAGACCCAGTACTTC. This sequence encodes CASSLILETKETQYF.

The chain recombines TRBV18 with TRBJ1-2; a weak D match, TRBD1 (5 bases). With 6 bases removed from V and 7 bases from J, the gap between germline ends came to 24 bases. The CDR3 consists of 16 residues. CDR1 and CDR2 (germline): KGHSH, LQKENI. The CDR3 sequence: CASSPGHQGLILGYTF. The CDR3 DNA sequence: TGTGCCAGCTCCCCAGGGCATCAGGGACTCATCCTTGGCTACACCTTC.

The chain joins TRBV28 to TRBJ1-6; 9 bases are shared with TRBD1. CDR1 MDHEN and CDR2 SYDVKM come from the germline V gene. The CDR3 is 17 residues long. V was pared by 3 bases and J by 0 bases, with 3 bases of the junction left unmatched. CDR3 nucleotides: TGTGCCAGCAGTTTGGAGACAGGGGGCTCCTATAATTCACCCCTCCACTTT. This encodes CASSLETGGSYNSPLHF.